This TCR beta chain was recorded in a study of T cell responses to AZD1222 COVID-19 vaccine. Findings and caveats of the study: Donors were chiefly white British, with a greater number of females, and clonal diversity was perhaps underestimated.

The study pooled second doses at about 4 or about 12 weeks. Trimming shortened V by 2 bases and J by 0 bases, and 8 bases separated the two germline ends. CDR3 length: 16 residues. CDR1 is MDHEN, CDR2 SYDVKM, per germline. Assay used: immunoSEQ multiplex PCR; TCRdb lists only in-frame clones, some missing. The table records 70,000 or so clones, less than 85% of them present only once. Remarks on this clone: Its antigen is unknown.

V is TRBV28 and J is TRBJ2-6; D is unclear. The clonotype was recovered from an adult who received the AZD1222 COVID-19 vaccine. The sequencing used peripheral blood, collected 28 days after the second AZD1222 dose. The chain's CDR3 is CASSLLADSGANVLTF. Written as DNA, the CDR3 is TGTGCCAGCAGTTTACTCGCGGACTCTGGGGCCAACGTCCTGACTTTC. Filled out from reference TRBV28 and TRBJ2-6, the complete variable domain reads DVKVTQSSRYLVKRTGEKVFLECVQDMDHENMFWYRQDPGLGLRLIYFSYDVKMKEKGDIPEGYSVSREKKERFSLILESASTNQTSMYLCASSLLADSGANVLTFGAGSRLTVL.